The rows below give T cell receptor beta chains drawn from one sample of a study of cytomegalovirus exposure and HLA in healthy donors. Some clones are missing from TCRdb's copy, which holds only in-frame ones; the method was immunoSEQ multiplex PCR. The sample has some 70,000 clones, approximately 70% seen once. Material: PBMCs. The receptors originated from a male donor in good health and CMV-seropositive. Both conserved end residues are part of each CDR3. The D gene is left open where the match is weak. The size entry is marked missing in some rows and otherwise reads once, few, many or a size class.

clone_size	j_call	d_call	v_call	cdr3_nt	cdr3_aa
once	TRBJ2-7	TRBD2	TRBV7-9	TGTGCCAGCAGCACCCGACTAGCGGGAGATTTTTACGAGCAGTACTTC	CASSTRLAGDFYEQYF
-	TRBJ2-4	TRBD1	TRBV5-1	TGCGCCAGCAGCTGGGGACAGGAGTTACTAGCCAAAAACATTCAGTACTTC	CASSWGQELLAKNIQYF
-	TRBJ2-3	-	TRBV6-1	TGTGCCAGCCGGGCGGGGATCACAGATACGCAGTATTTT	CASRAGITDTQYF
-	TRBJ1-3	-	TRBV6-6	TGTGCCACCCAGGGTTCCCACTCTGGAAACACCATATATTTT	CATQGSHSGNTIYF
-	TRBJ2-7	TRBD1	TRBV11-2	TGTGCCAGCAGCTTAGTGGGGACAGGGAAAGGCGAGCAGTACTTC	CASSLVGTGKGEQYF
-	TRBJ2-7	TRBD1	TRBV5-1	TGCGCCAGCGCCCGTGACAGGGCCTACGAGCAGTACTTC	CASARDRAYEQYF
few	TRBJ1-2	-	TRBV9	TGTGCCAGCAGTCGAAATAATCAGAACACCAGGGGTGGCTACACCTTC	CASSRNNQNTRGGYTF
-	TRBJ1-5	-	TRBV10-2	TGCGCCAGCAGGCGAGACAGCCTCCTTTATCAGCCCCAGCATTTT	CASRRDSLLYQPQHF
-	TRBJ2-3	TRBD1	TRBV9	TGTGCCAGCAGCGCCGGGACAGGATTAGATACGCAGTATTTT	CASSAGTGLDTQYF
-	TRBJ2-7	TRBD2	TRBV5-1	TGCGCCAGCAGCTTGGGCCCCGGGACTAGCGTCTACGAGCAGTACTTC	CASSLGPGTSVYEQYF
-	TRBJ2-2	-	TRBV6-1	TGTGCCAGCTTAAACAGGAACACCGGGGAGCTGTTTTTT	CASLNRNTGELFF
few	TRBJ2-3	TRBD2	TRBV19	TGTGCCAGTAGTTCGGTGACTAGCTTAGACGCAGATACGCAGTATTTT	CASSSVTSLDADTQYF
few	TRBJ1-5	TRBD1	TRBV30	TGTGCCTGGAGTCCCGGACAGGGCAATCAGCCCCAGCATTTT	CAWSPGQGNQPQHF
-	TRBJ2-1	TRBD1	TRBV10-2	TGCGCCAGCAAATGGACAGGGGGCCGGTACAATGAGCAGTTCTTC	CASKWTGGRYNEQFF
few	TRBJ2-3	-	TRBV29-1	TGCAGCCAGCGGAGAGCAGATACGCAGTATTTT	CSQRRADTQYF
few	TRBJ2-3	TRBD2	TRBV2	TGTGCCAACCCTACGATAGCGGGAGGGAGGACAGATACGCAGTATTTT	CANPTIAGGRTDTQYF
-	TRBJ2-3	-	TRBV4-3	TGCGCCAGCAGCTCCCGACAGGACCCTATCACAGATACGCAGTATTTT	CASSSRQDPITDTQYF
-	TRBJ2-7	-	TRBV9	TGTGCCAGCAGCGTAGGGCAGGCTCTCGACGAGCAGTACTTC	CASSVGQALDEQYF
-	TRBJ1-1	-	TRBV2	TGTGCCAGCAGTGAAGCCCAGACAGGACCCATGAACACTGAAGCTTTCTTT	CASSEAQTGPMNTEAFF
once	TRBJ2-3	-	TRBV9	TGTGCCAGCAGCGTCCGGACTACAACAGATACGCAGTATTTT	CASSVRTTTDTQYF
-	TRBJ1-2	-	TRBV7-9	TGTGCCAGCAGCTTAGCCCTCTTACAGGGTAATGGCTACACCTTC	CASSLALLQGNGYTF
-	TRBJ2-3	-	TRBV10-3	TGTGCCATCGCGACAGCCGCACGCGCAGATACGCAGTATTTT	CAIATAARADTQYF
-	TRBJ1-4	-	TRBV4-3	TGCGCCAGCAGCCCGTCTTGGGAGTTTTCCGTAGAAAAACTGTTTTTT	CASSPSWEFSVEKLFF
-	TRBJ2-5	-	TRBV5-1	TGCGCCAGCAGCTCCCTCGGGAGCCAAGAGACCCAGTACTTC	CASSSLGSQETQYF
-	TRBJ2-2	-	TRBV11-2	TGTGCCAGCAGCTTATTCAAGGGAGCCGGGGAGCTGTTTTTT	CASSLFKGAGELFF
-	TRBJ1-1	-	TRBV6-5	TGTGCCAGCAGTGACCCATACAGTGGAGCTTTCTTT	CASSDPYSGAFF
few	TRBJ1-1	-	TRBV2	TGTGCCAGCAGCCTTGGGCCGACCACTGAAGCTTTCTTT	CASSLGPTTEAFF
-	TRBJ2-3	TRBD2	TRBV4-1	TGCGCCAGCAGCCATCCCCCGGGACTAGCGGGAGGTCCTAGCACAGATACGCAGTATTTT	CASSHPPGLAGGPSTDTQYF
-	TRBJ2-7	-	TRBV6-5	TGTGCCAGCAGTACGGGACACTACGAGCAGTACTTC	CASSTGHYEQYF
-	TRBJ1-1	-	TRBV7-3	TGTGCCAGCAGCTTAATAACGGGCACTGAAGCTTTCTTT	CASSLITGTEAFF
-	TRBJ1-5	TRBD1	TRBV6-6	TGTGCCAGCAGTTATGGGCGACAGGGGAATCAGCCCCAGCATTTT	CASSYGRQGNQPQHF
few	TRBJ2-1	-	TRBV6-1	TGTGCCAGCAGTGAAGTACAGGGTAACTACAATGAGCAGTTCTTC	CASSEVQGNYNEQFF
few	TRBJ2-4	-	TRBV29-1	TGCAGCGCTTCCAGGGGGGTTGGGTCCAAAAACATTCAGTACTTC	CSASRGVGSKNIQYF
-	TRBJ2-3	-	TRBV5-1	TGCGCCAGCAGCTCCATTGTACCCCAGGGGGGAAGCACAGATACGCAGTATTTT	CASSSIVPQGGSTDTQYF
-	TRBJ2-7	TRBD2	TRBV6-1	TGTGCCAGCAGCCCCGGGACTAGCGCTATCGGCGAGCAGTACTTC	CASSPGTSAIGEQYF
-	TRBJ2-3	TRBD2	TRBV7-9	TGTGCCAGCAGCTTAAATAGCGGGGATACGCAGTATTTT	CASSLNSGDTQYF
-	TRBJ2-3	TRBD1	TRBV7-9	TGTGCCAGCAGCCCCAGGACAGGGGGCGGGGCAGATACGCAGTATTTT	CASSPRTGGGADTQYF
-	TRBJ1-1	TRBD1	TRBV5-4	TGTGCCAGCAGCTCTTTAACGACAGGGGGGACTGAAGCTTTCTTT	CASSSLTTGGTEAFF
-	TRBJ1-1	-	TRBV6-5	TGTGCCAGCAGTTACTTACGGGGGAACACTGAAGCTTTCTTT	CASSYLRGNTEAFF
few	TRBJ2-7	-	TRBV4-3	TGCGCCAGCAGCCAAGAGGGCAGGGCAACGGGGCAGTACTTC	CASSQEGRATGQYF
-	TRBJ2-7	TRBD1	TRBV19	TGTGCCACACAATCTGGGGACAGGGTACACGAGCAGTACTTC	CATQSGDRVHEQYF
-	TRBJ1-1	TRBD1	TRBV28	TGTGCCAGCAGTGCCCCGACAGGGAAGAACACTGAAGCTTTCTTT	CASSAPTGKNTEAFF
-	TRBJ1-4	TRBD1	TRBV6-6	TGTGCCAGCAGCACCATACAGGGGGCAGTCGAAAAACTGTTTTTT	CASSTIQGAVEKLFF
few	TRBJ2-1	TRBD1	TRBV5-1	TGCGCCAGCAGCGCGACAGGGACCTCCTACAATGAGCAGTTCTTC	CASSATGTSYNEQFF
few	TRBJ2-5	-	TRBV4-2	TGTGCCAGCAGCCAAGTAGGGTCGGAGGGGGGGGAGACCCAGTACTTC	CASSQVGSEGGETQYF
-	TRBJ1-1	-	TRBV7-9	TGTGCCAGCACCGCACAGGGCAGTGGGAACACTGAAGCTTTCTTT	CASTAQGSGNTEAFF
once	TRBJ1-2	-	TRBV5-1	TGCGCCAGCAGCTTGGACGGGGACTATGGCTACACCTTC	CASSLDGDYGYTF
-	TRBJ2-1	TRBD2	TRBV6-1	TGTGCCAGCAGTGAATACGTTGGACTAGCGGGAGGTGAGCAGTTCTTC	CASSEYVGLAGGEQFF
-	TRBJ2-3	-	TRBV5-1	TGCGCCAGCAGCTTGTTCCAGGGGACCGCAGATACGCAGTATTTT	CASSLFQGTADTQYF
medium-sized	TRBJ2-5	TRBD2	TRBV7-8	TGTGCCAGCAGCTTGGTGGGACTAGCGGATACTCAAGAGACCCAGTACTTC	CASSLVGLADTQETQYF
few	TRBJ2-1	-	TRBV7-3	TGTGCCAGCAGCTTAAGGGCGGGCAGCTCCTACAATGAGCAGTTCTTC	CASSLRAGSSYNEQFF
-	TRBJ2-2	TRBD1	TRBV5-1	TGCGCCAGCAGCCCTCGGACAGGGGGCACCGGGGAGCTGTTTTTT	CASSPRTGGTGELFF
-	TRBJ2-1	-	TRBV5-1	TGCGCCAGCAGCTTGTCACCTGGGGCCTTGAATGAGCAGTTCTTC	CASSLSPGALNEQFF
-	TRBJ1-2	-	TRBV6-1	TGTGCCAGCAGTGAAGCTCTTGGGGGCCCGCCCGGGTATGGCTACACCTTC	CASSEALGGPPGYGYTF
once	TRBJ2-3	TRBD2	TRBV4-3	TGCGCCAGCAGCCCTACGGGACTAGCGGACACAGATACGCAGTATTTT	CASSPTGLADTDTQYF